Detailed here is one T cell receptor (beta chain). What it binds is not known. This sample is part of a study of long-term antiretroviral therapy in people with HIV. The germline V gene encodes CDR1 MNHNS and CDR2 SASEGT. The CDR3 totals 14 residues. V dropped 7 bases and J dropped 2 bases, with 13 bases sitting between them. Every specimen provided about 1-10 million cryopreserved PBMC before DNA extraction took place. Survey level was the resolution at which the v3.0 immunoSEQ assay ran. Sequencing was directed toward about 40,000-55,000 T-cell genomes in each sample. Measured with immunoSEQ multiplex PCR; TCRdb has only the in-frame clones, and not every one. The sample shows over 15,000 clones, more than 80% of them seen only once. Findings and caveats of the study: Information pertaining to ART adherence, viral resistance or therapeutic modifications was not obtained. Upon ART, diversity increased but remained lower than transplant donor controls.

This sample comprised unsorted PBMCs, obtained 4.2 years after starting antiretroviral therapy. The sequence derives from a man in his forties or fifties with HIV. V is TRBV6-1 and J is TRBJ2-3, with D unresolved. The CDR3 is CASTQEGFTDTQYF. The CDR3 DNA follows: TGTGCCAGCACCCAAGAAGGGTTCACAGATACGCAGTATTTT.